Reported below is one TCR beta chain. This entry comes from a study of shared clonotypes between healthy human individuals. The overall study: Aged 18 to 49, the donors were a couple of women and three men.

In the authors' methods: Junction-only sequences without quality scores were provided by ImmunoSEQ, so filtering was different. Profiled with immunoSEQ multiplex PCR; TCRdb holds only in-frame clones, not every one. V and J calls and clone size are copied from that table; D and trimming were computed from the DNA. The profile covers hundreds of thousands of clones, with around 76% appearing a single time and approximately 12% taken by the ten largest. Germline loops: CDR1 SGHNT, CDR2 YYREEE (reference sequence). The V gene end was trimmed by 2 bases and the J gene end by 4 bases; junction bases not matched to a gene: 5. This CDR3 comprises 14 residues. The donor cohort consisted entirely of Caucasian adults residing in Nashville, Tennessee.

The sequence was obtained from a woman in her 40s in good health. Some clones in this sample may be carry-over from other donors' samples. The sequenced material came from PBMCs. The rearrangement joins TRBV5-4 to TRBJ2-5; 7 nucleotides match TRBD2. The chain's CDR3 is CASSFAGVAETQYF. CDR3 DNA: TGTGCCAGCAGCTTCGCGGGAGTGGCAGAGACCCAGTACTTC.